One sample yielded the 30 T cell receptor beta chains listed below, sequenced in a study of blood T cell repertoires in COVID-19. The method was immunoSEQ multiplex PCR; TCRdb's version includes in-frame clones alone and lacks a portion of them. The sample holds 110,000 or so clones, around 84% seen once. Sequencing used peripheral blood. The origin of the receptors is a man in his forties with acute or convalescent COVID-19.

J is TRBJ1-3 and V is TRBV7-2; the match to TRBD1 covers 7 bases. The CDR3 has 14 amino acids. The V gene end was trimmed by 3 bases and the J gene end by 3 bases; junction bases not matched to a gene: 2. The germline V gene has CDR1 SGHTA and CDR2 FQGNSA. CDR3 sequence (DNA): TGTGCCAGCAGCTTCGGGGACAGTGGAAACACCATATATTTT. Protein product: CASSFGDSGNTIYF.

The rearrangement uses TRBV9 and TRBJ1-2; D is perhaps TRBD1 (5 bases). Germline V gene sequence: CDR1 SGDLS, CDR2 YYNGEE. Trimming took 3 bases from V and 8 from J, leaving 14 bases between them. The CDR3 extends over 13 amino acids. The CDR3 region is CASSASGGYGYTF. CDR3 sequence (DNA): TGTGCCAGCAGCGCCAGTGGGGGGTACGGCTACACCTTC.

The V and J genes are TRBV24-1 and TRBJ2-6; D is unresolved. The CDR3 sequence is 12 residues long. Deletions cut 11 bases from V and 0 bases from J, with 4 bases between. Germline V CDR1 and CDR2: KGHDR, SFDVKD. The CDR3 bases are TGTGCCATCGGCTCTGGGGCCAACGTCCTGACTTTC. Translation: CAIGSGANVLTF.

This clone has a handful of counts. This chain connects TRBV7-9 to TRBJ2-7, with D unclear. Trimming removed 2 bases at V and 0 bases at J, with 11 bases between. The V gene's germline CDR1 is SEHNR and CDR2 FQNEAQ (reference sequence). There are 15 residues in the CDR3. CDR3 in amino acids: CASSLRTGSSYEQYF. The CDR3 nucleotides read TGTGCCAGCAGCTTACGTACGGGTTCCTCCTACGAGCAGTACTTC.

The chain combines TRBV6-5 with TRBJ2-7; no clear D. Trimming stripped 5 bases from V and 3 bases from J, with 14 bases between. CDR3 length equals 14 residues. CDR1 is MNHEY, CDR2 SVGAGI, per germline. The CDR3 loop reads CASSPDWQDYEQYF. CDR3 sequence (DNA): TGTGCCAGCAGTCCCGACTGGCAAGACTACGAGCAGTACTTC.

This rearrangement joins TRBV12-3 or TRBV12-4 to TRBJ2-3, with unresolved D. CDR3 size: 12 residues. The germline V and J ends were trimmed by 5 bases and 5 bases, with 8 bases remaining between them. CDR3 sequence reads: CASSRLQDTQYF. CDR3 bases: TGTGCCAGCAGTCGGTTGCAAGATACGCAGTATTTT.

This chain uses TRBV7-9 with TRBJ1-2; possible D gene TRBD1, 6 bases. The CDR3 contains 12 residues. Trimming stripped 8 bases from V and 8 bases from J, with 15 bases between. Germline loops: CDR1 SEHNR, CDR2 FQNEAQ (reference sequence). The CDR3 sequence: CASQQGSRGYTF. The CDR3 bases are TGTGCCAGCCAGCAGGGGTCCAGGGGCTACACCTTC. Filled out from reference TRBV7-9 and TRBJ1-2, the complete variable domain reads DTGVSQNPRHKITKRGQNVTFRCDPISEHNRLYWYRQTLGQGPEFLTYFQNEAQLEKSRLLSDRFSAERPKGSFSTLEIQRTEQGDSAMYLCASQQGSRGYTFGSGTRLTVV.

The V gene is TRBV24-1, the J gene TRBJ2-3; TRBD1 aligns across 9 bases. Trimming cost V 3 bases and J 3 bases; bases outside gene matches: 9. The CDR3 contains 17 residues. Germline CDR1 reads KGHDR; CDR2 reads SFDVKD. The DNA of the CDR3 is TGTGCCACCAGTGATCGGTTAACAGGGGGCCCTACAGATACGCAGTATTTT. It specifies CATSDRLTGGPTDTQYF.

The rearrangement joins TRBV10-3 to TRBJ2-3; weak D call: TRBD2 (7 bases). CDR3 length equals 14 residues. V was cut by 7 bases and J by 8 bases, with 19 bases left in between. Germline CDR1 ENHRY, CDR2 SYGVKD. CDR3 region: CAIMVGGPTGTQYF. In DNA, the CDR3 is TGTGCCATCATGGTGGGGGGGCCTACTGGTACGCAGTATTTT.

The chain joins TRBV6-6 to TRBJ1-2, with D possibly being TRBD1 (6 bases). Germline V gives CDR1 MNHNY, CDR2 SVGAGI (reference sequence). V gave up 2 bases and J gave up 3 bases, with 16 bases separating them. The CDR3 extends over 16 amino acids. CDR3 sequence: CASSYQGTFLDYGYTF. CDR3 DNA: TGTGCCAGCAGTTACCAAGGGACATTTCTAGACTATGGCTACACCTTC.

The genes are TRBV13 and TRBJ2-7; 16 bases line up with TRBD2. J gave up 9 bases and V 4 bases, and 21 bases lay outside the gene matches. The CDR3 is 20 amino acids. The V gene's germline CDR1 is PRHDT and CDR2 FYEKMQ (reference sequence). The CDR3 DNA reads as TGTGCCAGCAGCTCAGAGGAGGGACTAGCGGGGGGGCCCGGGAACCCCGGGCAGTACTTC. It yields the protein CASSSEEGLAGGPGNPGQYF.

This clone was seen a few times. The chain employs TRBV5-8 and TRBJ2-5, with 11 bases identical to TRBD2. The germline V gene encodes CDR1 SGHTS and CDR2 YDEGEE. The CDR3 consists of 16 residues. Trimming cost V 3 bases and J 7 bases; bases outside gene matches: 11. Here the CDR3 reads CASSSEASGRKGTQYF. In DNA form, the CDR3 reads TGTGCCAGCAGCTCAGAAGCTAGCGGGAGGAAAGGGACCCAGTACTTC.

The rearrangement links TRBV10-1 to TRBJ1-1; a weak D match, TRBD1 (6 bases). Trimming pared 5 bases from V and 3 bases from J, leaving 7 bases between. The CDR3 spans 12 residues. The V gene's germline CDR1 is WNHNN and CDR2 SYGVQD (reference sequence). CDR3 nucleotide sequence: TGCGCCAGCAGTACAGGGTACACTGAAGCTTTCTTT. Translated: CASSTGYTEAFF.

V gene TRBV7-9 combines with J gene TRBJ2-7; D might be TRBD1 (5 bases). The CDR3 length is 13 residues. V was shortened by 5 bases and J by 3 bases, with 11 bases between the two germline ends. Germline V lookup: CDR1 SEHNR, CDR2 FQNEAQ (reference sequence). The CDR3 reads CASSETVNYEQYF. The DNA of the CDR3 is TGTGCCAGCAGCGAGACAGTAAACTACGAGCAGTACTTC.

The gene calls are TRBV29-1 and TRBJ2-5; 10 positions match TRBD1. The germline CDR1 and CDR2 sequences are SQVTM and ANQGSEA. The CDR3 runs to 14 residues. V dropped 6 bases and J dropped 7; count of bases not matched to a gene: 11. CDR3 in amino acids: CSVRGTGVLATQYF. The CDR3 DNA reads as TGCAGCGTGAGAGGGACAGGGGTCCTCGCGACCCAGTACTTC.

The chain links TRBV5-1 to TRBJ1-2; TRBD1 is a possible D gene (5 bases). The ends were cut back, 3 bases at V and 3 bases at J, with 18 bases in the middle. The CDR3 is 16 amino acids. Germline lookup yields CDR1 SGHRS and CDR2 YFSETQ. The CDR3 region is CASSSLGHGTYYGYTF. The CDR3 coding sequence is TGCGCCAGCAGCTCGCTAGGACACGGAACCTACTATGGCTACACCTTC.

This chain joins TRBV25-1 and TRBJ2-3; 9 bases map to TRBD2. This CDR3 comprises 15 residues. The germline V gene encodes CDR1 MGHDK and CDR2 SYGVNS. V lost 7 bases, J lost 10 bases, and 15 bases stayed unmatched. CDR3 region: CASTLKASGVGAQYF. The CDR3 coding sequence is TGTGCCAGCACTCTGAAGGCTAGCGGGGTCGGGGCGCAGTATTTT.

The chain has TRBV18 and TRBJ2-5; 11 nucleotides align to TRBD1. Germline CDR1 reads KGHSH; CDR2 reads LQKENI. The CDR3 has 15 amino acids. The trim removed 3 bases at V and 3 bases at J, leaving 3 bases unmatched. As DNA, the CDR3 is TGTGCCAGCTCACCGGGGACAGGGGGAGAAGAGACCCAGTACTTC. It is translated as CASSPGTGGEETQYF.

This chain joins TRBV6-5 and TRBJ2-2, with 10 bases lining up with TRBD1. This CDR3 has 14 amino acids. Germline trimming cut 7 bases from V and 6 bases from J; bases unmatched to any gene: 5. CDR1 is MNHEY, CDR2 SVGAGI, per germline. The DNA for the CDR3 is TGTGCCAGCAACCGGGACAGGGGTTCCGGGGAGCTGTTTTTT. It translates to CASNRDRGSGELFF.

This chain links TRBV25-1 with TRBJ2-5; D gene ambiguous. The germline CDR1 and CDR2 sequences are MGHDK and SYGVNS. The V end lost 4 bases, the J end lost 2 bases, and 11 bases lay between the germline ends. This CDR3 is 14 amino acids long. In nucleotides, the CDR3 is TGTGCCAGCAGTGGAAACTATCCACAAGAGACCCAGTACTTC. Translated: CASSGNYPQETQYF.

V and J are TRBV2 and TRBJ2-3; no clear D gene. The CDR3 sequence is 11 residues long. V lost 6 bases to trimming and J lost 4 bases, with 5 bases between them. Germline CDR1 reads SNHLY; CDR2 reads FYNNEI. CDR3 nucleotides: TGTGCCAGCAGCCGGTCAGATACGCAGTATTTT. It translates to CASSRSDTQYF.

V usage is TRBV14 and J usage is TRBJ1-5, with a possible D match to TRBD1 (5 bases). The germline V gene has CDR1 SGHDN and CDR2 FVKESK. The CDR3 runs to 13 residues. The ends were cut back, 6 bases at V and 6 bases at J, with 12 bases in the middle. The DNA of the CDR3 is TGTGCCAGCAGTAAAGGGGTTGGTCAGCCCCAGCATTTT. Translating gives CASSKGVGQPQHF. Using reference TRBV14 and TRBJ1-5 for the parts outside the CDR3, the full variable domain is EAGVTQFPSHSVIEKGQTVTLRCDPISGHDNLYWYRRVMGKEIKFLLHFVKESKQDESGMPNNRFLAERTGGTYSTLKVQPAELEDSGVYFCASSKGVGQPQHFGDGTRLSIL.

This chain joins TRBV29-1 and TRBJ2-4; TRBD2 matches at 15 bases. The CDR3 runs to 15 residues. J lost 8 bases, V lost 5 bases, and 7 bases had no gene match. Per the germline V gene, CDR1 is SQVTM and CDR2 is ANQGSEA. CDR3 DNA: TGCAGCGTTCGGACTAGCGGGGGGGCCGAGGACATTCAGTACTTC. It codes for CSVRTSGGAEDIQYF.

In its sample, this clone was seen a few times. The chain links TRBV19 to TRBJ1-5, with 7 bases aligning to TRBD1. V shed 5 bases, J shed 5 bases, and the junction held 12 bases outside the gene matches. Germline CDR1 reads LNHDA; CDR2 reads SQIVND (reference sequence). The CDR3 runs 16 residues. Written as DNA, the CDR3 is TGTGCCAGTAGTCTCCCGAAGGACAGGTTCGATCAGCCCCAGCATTTT. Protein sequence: CASSLPKDRFDQPQHF.

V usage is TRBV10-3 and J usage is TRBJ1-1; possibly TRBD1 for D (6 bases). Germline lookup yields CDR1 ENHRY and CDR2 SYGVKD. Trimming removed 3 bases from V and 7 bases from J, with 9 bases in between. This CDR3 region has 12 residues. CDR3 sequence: CAISDSDSEAFF. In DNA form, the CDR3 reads TGTGCCATCAGTGACTCGGACAGTGAAGCTTTCTTT.

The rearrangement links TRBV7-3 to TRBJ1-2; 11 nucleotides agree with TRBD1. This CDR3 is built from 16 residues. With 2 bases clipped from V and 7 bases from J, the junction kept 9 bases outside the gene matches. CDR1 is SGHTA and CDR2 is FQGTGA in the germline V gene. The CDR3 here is CASSLGPGQGASGYTF. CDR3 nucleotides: TGTGCCAGCAGCTTAGGGCCCGGACAGGGGGCGAGTGGCTACACCTTC. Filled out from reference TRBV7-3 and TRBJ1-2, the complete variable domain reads GAGVSQTPSNKVTEKGKYVELRCDPISGHTALYWYRQSLGQGPEFLIYFQGTGAADDSGLPNDRFFAVRPEGSVSTLKIQRTERGDSAVYLCASSLGPGQGASGYTFGSGTRLTVV.

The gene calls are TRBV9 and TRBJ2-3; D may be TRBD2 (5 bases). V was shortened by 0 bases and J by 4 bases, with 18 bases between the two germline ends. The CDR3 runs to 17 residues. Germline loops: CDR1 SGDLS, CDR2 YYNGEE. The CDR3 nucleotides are TGTGCCAGCAGCGTAGCTAGTGCGGGTGCAGGCCCAGATACGCAGTATTTT. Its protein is CASSVASAGAGPDTQYF.

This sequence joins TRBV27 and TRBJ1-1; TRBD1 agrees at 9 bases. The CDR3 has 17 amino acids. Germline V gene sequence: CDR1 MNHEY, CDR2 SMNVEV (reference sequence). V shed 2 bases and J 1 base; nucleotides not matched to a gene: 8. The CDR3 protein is CASSLRPLGQGNTEAFF. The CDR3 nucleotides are TGTGCCAGCAGTTTACGGCCTCTGGGACAGGGGAACACTGAAGCTTTCTTT.

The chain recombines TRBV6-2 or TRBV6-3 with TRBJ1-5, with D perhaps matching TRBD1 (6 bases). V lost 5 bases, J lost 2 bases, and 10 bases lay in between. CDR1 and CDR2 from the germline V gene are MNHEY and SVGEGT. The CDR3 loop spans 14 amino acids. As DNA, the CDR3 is TGTGCCAGCAGTACGCGGACAGGCAATCAGCCCCAGCATTTT. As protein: CASSTRTGNQPQHF.

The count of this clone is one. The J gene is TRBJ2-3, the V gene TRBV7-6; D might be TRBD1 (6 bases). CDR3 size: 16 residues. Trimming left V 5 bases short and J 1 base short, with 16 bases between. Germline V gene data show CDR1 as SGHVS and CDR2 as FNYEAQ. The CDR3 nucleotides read TGTGCCAGCAGCATTTGGCAGGGGATCGGCACAGATACGCAGTATTTT. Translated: CASSIWQGIGTDTQYF.